Below are 7 T cell receptor beta chains sequenced from a single sample in a study of T cell responses to AZD1222 COVID-19 vaccine. Some clones are missing from TCRdb's copy, which holds only in-frame ones; the method was immunoSEQ multiplex PCR. The sample has about 97,000 clones, about 88% seen once. This specimen consisted of peripheral blood, obtained on day 0 of AZD1222 vaccination. These receptors all stem from an adult in good health.

The chain combines TRBV18 with TRBJ2-7; D unclear. Germline CDR1 is KGHSH and CDR2 is LQKENI. Trimming took 3 bases from V and 5 from J, leaving 11 bases between them. The CDR3 extends over 13 amino acids. The CDR3 DNA is TGTGCCAGCTCACCGGTGATGGACGACGAGCAGTACTTC. Its protein product is CASSPVMDDEQYF.

This rearrangement joins TRBV30 to TRBJ2-1; 8 bases are shared with TRBD1. The V gene end was trimmed by 5 bases and the J gene end by 4 bases; junction bases not matched to a gene: 10. This CDR3 is built from 15 residues. From germline, CDR1 is GTSNPN and CDR2 SVGIG (reference sequence). The CDR3: CAWDPGDRGYNEQFF. The CDR3 coding sequence is TGTGCCTGGGACCCCGGAGACAGGGGTTACAATGAGCAGTTCTTC.

The chain combines TRBV28 with TRBJ1-2; D gene ambiguous. The CDR3 spans 15 residues. Trimming stripped 6 bases from V and 4 bases from J, with 18 bases between. CDR1 is MDHEN and CDR2 is SYDVKM in the germline V gene. DNA for the CDR3: TGTGCCAGCAGCCGGGGTGCCCCCGGCTCCTATGGCTACACCTTC. Protein: CASSRGAPGSYGYTF.

This rearrangement joins TRBV24-1 to TRBJ2-3, with D hard to call. The germline V and J ends were trimmed by 4 bases and 1 base, with 8 bases remaining between them. The length of the CDR3 is 14 residues. Germline assignment: CDR1 KGHDR and CDR2 SFDVKD. This CDR3 reads CATSDHQGTDTQYF. CDR3 DNA sequence: TGTGCCACCAGTGACCACCAGGGCACAGATACGCAGTATTTT.

This clone was observed once. The V and J genes are TRBV19 and TRBJ2-4; weak D call: TRBD2 (6 bases). CDR3 size: 15 residues. Trimming pared 4 bases from V and 8 bases from J, leaving 18 bases between. Germline V CDR1 and CDR2: LNHDA, SQIVND (reference sequence). The CDR3 sequence: CASSTPGESAYIQYF. The CDR3, as DNA: TGTGCCAGTAGTACCCCGGGGGAGTCGGCGTACATTCAGTACTTC. The variable domain in full, completed from reference TRBV19 and TRBJ2-4, reads DGGITQSPKYLFRKEGQNVTLSCEQNLNHDAMYWYRQDPGQGLRLIYYSQIVNDFQKGDIAEGYSVSREKKESFPLTVTSAQKNPTAFYLCASSTPGESAYIQYFGAGTRLSVL.

The V gene is TRBV12-3 or TRBV12-4, the J gene TRBJ1-1; the D is unclear. The CDR3 is 13 amino acids. Between the trimmed V and J ends, which lost 7 bases and 0 bases, there was a span of 9 bases. This CDR3 reads CASTLPLNTEAFF. CDR3 bases: TGTGCCAGCACCTTGCCGCTGAACACTGAAGCTTTCTTT.

This chain uses TRBV5-5 with TRBJ2-7; D uncertain. V was clipped by 5 bases and J by 3 bases, with 18 bases between them. The CDR3 loop spans 15 amino acids. Per germline, CDR1 SGHKS and CDR2 YYEKEE (reference sequence). CDR3 amino acids: CASRIGPQAVYEQYF. In nucleotides, the CDR3 is TGTGCCAGCAGAATAGGACCGCAAGCCGTCTACGAGCAGTACTTC.